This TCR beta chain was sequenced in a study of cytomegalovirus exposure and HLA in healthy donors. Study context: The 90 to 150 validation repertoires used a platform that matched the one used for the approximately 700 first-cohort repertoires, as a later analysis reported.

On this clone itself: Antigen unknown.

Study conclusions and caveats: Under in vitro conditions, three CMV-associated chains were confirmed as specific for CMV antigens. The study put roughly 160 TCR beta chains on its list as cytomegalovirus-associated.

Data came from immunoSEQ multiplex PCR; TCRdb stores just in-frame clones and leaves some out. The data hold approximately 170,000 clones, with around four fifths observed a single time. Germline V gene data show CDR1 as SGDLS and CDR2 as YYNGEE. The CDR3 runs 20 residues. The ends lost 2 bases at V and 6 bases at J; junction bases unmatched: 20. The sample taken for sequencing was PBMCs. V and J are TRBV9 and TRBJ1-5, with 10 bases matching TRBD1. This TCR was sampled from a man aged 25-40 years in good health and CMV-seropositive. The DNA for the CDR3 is TGTGCCAGCAGCGTGGAAAACGAAGTTGCGGGACAGGGGTCGGGTCAGCCCCAGCATTTT. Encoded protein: CASSVENEVAGQGSGQPQHF.